One sample yielded the 25 T cell receptor beta chains listed below, sequenced in a study of shared clonotypes between healthy human individuals. Clones were read by immunoSEQ multiplex PCR, and TCRdb kept only the in-frame ones, dropping some. The sample contains more than 2 million clones, 85% to 95% of which appear only once. Sequencing input: naive CD4+ T cells sorted from blood. The subset: CD45RA+ positively selected. These receptor sequences come from a man in his late teens or twenties in good health.

Details on this clone: At one boundary the junction diverges from the germline segment, which might be a read error. The same CDR3 can be traced to other DNA sequences in this sample. The rearrangement links TRBV7-7 to TRBJ2-3; 9 nucleotides agree with TRBD2. CDR3 length: 15 residues. Germline V CDR1 and CDR2: SSHAT, FNYEAQ (reference sequence). CDR3 loop: CASSLGLAGTDTQYF. The DNA for the CDR3 is TGTGCTAGCAGCTTGGGGCTAGCGGGAACAGATACGCAGTATTTT.

The chain links TRBV5-4 to TRBJ1-6; a possible D gene is TRBD1 (5 bases). CDR3 length: 15 residues. The germline gives CDR1 SGHNT, CDR2 YYREEE (reference sequence). The V and J ends lost 4 bases and 7 bases respectively, with 15 bases between them. CDR3 in amino acids: CASSPVGQPNSPLHF. In nucleotides, the CDR3 is TGTGCCAGCAGCCCGGTGGGGCAACCAAATTCACCCCTCCACTTT.

This rearrangement joins TRBV6-5 to TRBJ1-2; D uncertain. Trimming pared 2 bases from V and 2 bases from J, leaving 12 bases between. This CDR3 is built from 15 residues. Germline V gene lookup returns CDR1 MNHEY and CDR2 SVGAGI. The CDR3: CASSYLDTSNYGYTF. In DNA, the CDR3 is TGTGCCAGCAGTTACCTCGACACGTCCAACTATGGCTACACCTTC.

The V call is TRBV6-5, the J call TRBJ2-3, with D hard to call. In germline, CDR1 is MNHEY, CDR2 SVGAGI. V was pared by 8 bases and J by 8 bases, with 17 bases between. The CDR3 has 13 residues. CDR3 nucleotide sequence: TGTGCCAGCGGGCGGAATGGAAAGGGTACGCAGTATTTT. Protein: CASGRNGKGTQYF.

The chain carries TRBV7-3 and TRBJ1-1; D uncertain. This CDR3 spans 14 amino acids. The ends were cut back, 2 bases at V and 4 bases at J, with 11 bases in the middle. Per germline, CDR1 SGHTA and CDR2 FQGTGA. CDR3 coding DNA: TGTGCCAGCAGCTTATACGGGGTAGGCACTGAAGCTTTCTTT. It yields the protein CASSLYGVGTEAFF.

This chain connects TRBV27 to TRBJ2-1; D possibly matches TRBD1 or TRBD2 (5 bases each). Germline CDR1 and CDR2: MNHEY and SMNVEV (reference sequence). This CDR3 contains 14 residues. V was cut by 7 bases and J by 0 bases, with 10 bases left in between. CDR3 loop: CASKRGNSYNEQFF. The CDR3 DNA sequence: TGTGCCAGCAAGAGGGGAAACTCCTACAATGAGCAGTTCTTC.

The rearrangement links TRBV6-5 to TRBJ2-2, with D possibly TRBD2 on 6 matching bases. The V gene lost 2 bases and the J gene lost 5 bases, with 12 bases spanning the gap. CDR1 is MNHEY and CDR2 is SVGAGI in the germline V gene. There are 15 residues in the CDR3. CDR3 loop: CASSYAGTGTGELFF. CDR3 sequence (DNA): TGTGCCAGCAGTTACGCGGGGACGGGGACCGGGGAGCTGTTTTTT.

This clone came up once. V and J are TRBV11-2 and TRBJ1-2, with TRBD1 matching 7 bases. The CDR3 totals 13 residues. The ends lost 5 bases at V and 8 bases at J; junction bases unmatched: 8. Germline V gene lookup returns CDR1 SGHAT and CDR2 FQNNGV. The chain's CDR3 is CASSPTGEGGYTF. The CDR3, as DNA: TGTGCCAGCAGCCCCACAGGGGAGGGAGGCTACACCTTC.

This chain joins TRBV18 and TRBJ1-2; D is uncertain. Germline V CDR1 and CDR2: KGHSH, LQKENI. V was cut by 1 base and J by 6 bases, with 12 bases left in between. This CDR3 is 14 amino acids long. The CDR3 is CASSPRVTPDGYTF. CDR3 nucleotides: TGTGCCAGCTCACCACGGGTGACGCCGGATGGCTACACCTTC. The full variable domain, its missing parts supplied by reference TRBV18 and TRBJ1-2, is NAGVMQNPRHLVRRRGQEARLRCSPMKGHSHVYWYRQLPEEGLKFMVYLQKENIIDESGMPKERFSAEFPKEGPSILRIQQVVRGDSAAYFCASSPRVTPDGYTFGSGTRLTVV.

This sequence joins TRBV2 and TRBJ2-7; possibly TRBD2 for D (5 bases). The CDR3 is made up of 12 amino acids. Trimming took 6 bases from V and 3 from J, leaving 9 bases between them. Germline lookup yields CDR1 SNHLY and CDR2 FYNNEI. CDR3 amino acids: CASRAEVYEQYF. CDR3 sequence (DNA): TGTGCCAGCAGAGCGGAAGTCTACGAGCAGTACTTC.

This chain joins TRBV6-5 and TRBJ1-3, with 7 bases that match TRBD1. Germline CDR1 MNHEY, CDR2 SVGAGI. The CDR3 sequence is 15 residues long. J lost 0 bases, V lost 6 bases, and 5 bases had no gene match. CDR3 loop: CASSRGQASGNTIYF. The CDR3 region has the DNA TGTGCCAGCAGCCGTGGACAGGCCTCTGGAAACACCATATATTTT.

To note about this clone: Other DNA sequences in this sample translate to the same CDR3. DNA for the CDR3: TGTGCCTGGTCATCTGGGGCCAACGTCCTGACTTTC. Translated: CAWSSGANVLTF. V and J are TRBV30 and TRBJ2-6; D is unresolved. Trimming took off 5 bases at V and 1 base at J, with 3 bases between the two ends. The CDR3 sequence is 12 residues long. The germline V gene encodes CDR1 GTSNPN and CDR2 SVGIG (reference sequence).

The CDR3 sequence: CASSGQIYGYTF. The CDR3 region has the DNA TGTGCCAGCAGTGGACAGATATATGGCTACACCTTC. This chain uses TRBV25-1 with TRBJ1-2; D is possibly TRBD1 (5 bases). Germline V CDR1 and CDR2: MGHDK, SYGVNS. V lost 4 bases and J lost 5, with 8 bases in between. The CDR3 is 12 residues long.

This clone is a singleton in its sample. This chain links TRBV2 with TRBJ2-7; D possibly matches TRBD1 or TRBD2 (5 bases each). CDR3 length equals 14 residues. V lost 7 bases to trimming and J lost 1 base, with 14 bases between them. Germline V gives CDR1 SNHLY, CDR2 FYNNEI. Here the CDR3 reads CASIIGRESYEQYF. The CDR3 region has the DNA TGTGCCAGCATTATTGGCAGGGAGTCCTACGAGCAGTACTTC.

V gene TRBV27 combines with J gene TRBJ2-7; 7 positions match TRBD1. This CDR3 contains 13 residues. With 2 bases clipped from V and 4 bases from J, the junction kept 2 bases outside the gene matches. Per the germline V gene, CDR1 is MNHEY and CDR2 is SMNVEV (reference sequence). CDR3 region: CASSLRGPYEQYF. The DNA for the CDR3 is TGTGCCAGCAGTTTAAGGGGGCCATACGAGCAGTACTTC.

This clone occurred once. The V call is TRBV5-1, the J call TRBJ2-3; TRBD2 is a possible D gene (5 bases). V was trimmed by 2 bases and J by 6 bases, leaving 13 bases between them. Per the germline V gene, CDR1 is SGHRS and CDR2 is YFSETQ. The CDR3 loop spans 14 amino acids. The chain's CDR3 is CASSFLGLSDTQYF. The CDR3 region has the DNA TGCGCCAGCAGCTTCCTTGGACTCTCTGATACGCAGTATTTT.

The chain carries TRBV10-1 and TRBJ2-3, with TRBD2 matching over 13 bases. The germline V gene encodes CDR1 WNHNN and CDR2 SYGVQD (reference sequence). The CDR3 is made up of 18 amino acids. The V segment lost 6 bases and the J segment 5 bases; nucleotides outside the gene matches: 14. The CDR3 coding sequence is TGCGCCAGCAGCGATGGACTAGCGGGGGCCACGGGAGGAGATACGCAGTATTTT. Translated, it gives CASSDGLAGATGGDTQYF.

The chain links TRBV4-3 to TRBJ2-6, with a weak D call TRBD1 (6 bases). The germline V gene encodes CDR1 LGHNA and CDR2 YSLEER. The germline V and J ends were trimmed by 1 base and 1 base, with 14 bases remaining between them. This CDR3 comprises 18 residues. CDR3 in amino acids: CASSQGTVSLSGANVLTF. DNA for the CDR3: TGCGCCAGCAGCCAAGGGACAGTATCTTTATCTGGGGCCAACGTCCTGACTTTC.

As concerns this clone: The same CDR3 also results from other DNA sequences found in this sample. The chain uses TRBV5-4 and TRBJ2-7, with D maybe TRBD2 (6 bases). V was cut by 4 bases and J by 4 bases, with 9 bases left in between. CDR1 is SGHNT, CDR2 YYREEE, per germline (reference sequence). The CDR3 has 12 residues. This chain's CDR3 is CASSPGGYEQYF. For the CDR3, the DNA is TGTGCCAGCAGCCCTGGAGGGTACGAGCAGTACTTC.

The gene calls are TRBV5-1 and TRBJ2-7; D remains ambiguous. Trimming took 0 bases from V and 1 from J, leaving 8 bases between them. The CDR3 contains 14 residues. CDR1 SGHRS and CDR2 YFSETQ come from the germline V gene. CDR3 amino acids: CASSLEVFSYEQYF. DNA of the CDR3: TGCGCCAGCAGCTTGGAGGTCTTTTCCTACGAGCAGTACTTC.

The chain has TRBV27 and TRBJ2-3; 7 bases line up with TRBD2. CDR1 is MNHEY and CDR2 is SMNVEV in the germline V gene (reference sequence). The CDR3 contains 17 residues. Trimming took 2 bases from V and 3 from J; bases not matched to a gene: 11. This chain's CDR3 is CASSLNWRERSTDTQYF. In DNA form, the CDR3 reads TGTGCCAGCAGTTTAAATTGGCGGGAGAGGTCTACAGATACGCAGTATTTT.

The chain employs TRBV18 and TRBJ1-3, with 10 bases matching TRBD1. CDR1 KGHSH and CDR2 LQKENI come from the germline V gene. This CDR3 is built from 15 residues. The V gene end was trimmed by 5 bases and the J gene end by 2 bases; junction bases not matched to a gene: 3. The CDR3 reads CASSKGQGPGNTIYF. CDR3 nucleotides: TGTGCCAGCTCAAAGGGACAGGGGCCTGGAAACACCATATATTTT. Filled out from reference TRBV18 and TRBJ1-3, the complete variable domain reads NAGVMQNPRHLVRRRGQEARLRCSPMKGHSHVYWYRQLPEEGLKFMVYLQKENIIDESGMPKERFSAEFPKEGPSILRIQQVVRGDSAAYFCASSKGQGPGNTIYFGEGSWLTVV.

The J gene is TRBJ1-1, the V gene TRBV27; D not resolved. This CDR3 is 13 amino acids long. Trimming left V 6 bases short and J 2 bases short, with 10 bases between. Germline-derived CDR1 and CDR2 are MNHEY and SMNVEV (reference sequence). Written as DNA, the CDR3 is TGTGCCAGCAGCTTGGGTCTCAACACTGAAGCTTTCTTT. Protein product: CASSLGLNTEAFF.

This sequence joins TRBV11-2 and TRBJ2-1; D gene ambiguous. The CDR3 runs 15 residues. Germline assignment: CDR1 SGHAT and CDR2 FQNNGV. V was trimmed by 5 bases and J by 3 bases, leaving 14 bases between them. CDR3 nucleotides: TGTGCCAGCAGCCTGGGGTGGGGTGGCTACAATGAGCAGTTCTTC. Its translation is CASSLGWGGYNEQFF.

The chain employs TRBV2 and TRBJ1-4; D uncertain. The CDR3 has 12 amino acids. Germline CDR1 and CDR2: SNHLY and FYNNEI. Trimming pared 7 bases from V and 6 bases from J, leaving 9 bases between. The CDR3 loop reads CASIGPDEKLFF. DNA of the CDR3: TGTGCCAGCATCGGGCCCGATGAAAAACTGTTTTTT.